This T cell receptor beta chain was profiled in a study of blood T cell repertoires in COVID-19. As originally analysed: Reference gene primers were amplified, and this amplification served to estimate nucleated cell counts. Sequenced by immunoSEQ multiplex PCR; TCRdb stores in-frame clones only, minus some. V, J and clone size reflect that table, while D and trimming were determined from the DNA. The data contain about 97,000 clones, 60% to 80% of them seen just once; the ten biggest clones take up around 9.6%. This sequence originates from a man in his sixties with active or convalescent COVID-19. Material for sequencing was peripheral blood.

CDR3 sequence (DNA): TGTGCCACCACGAAGCAGAGCGGGAGGGTTCCTTCCTACAATGAGCAGTTCTTC. It encodes CATTKQSGRVPSYNEQFF. The chain recombines TRBV19 with TRBJ2-1, with TRBD2 matching 10 bases. V lost 10 bases and J lost 1; bases outside the gene matches: 16. Germline lookup yields CDR1 LNHDA and CDR2 SQIVND (reference sequence). The CDR3 totals 18 residues.